Shown below are 10 T cell receptor beta chains from a single sample sequenced in a study of cytotoxic CD8 clonotypes in ibrutinib-treated CLL. Clones were sequenced by immunoSEQ multiplex PCR, and TCRdb holds only the in-frame ones, with some missing. The sample records tens of thousands of clones, 80% being singletons. The sample in question was PBMCs, obtained at disease progression, from a patient treated with ibrutinib. The receptors were sampled from a human donor with chronic lymphocytic leukemia.

The J gene is TRBJ1-1, the V gene TRBV2; weak D call: TRBD1 (5 bases). This CDR3 spans 13 amino acids. Germline CDR1 reads SNHLY; CDR2 reads FYNNEI. The V and J ends lost 7 bases and 5 bases respectively, with 14 bases between them. The CDR3 DNA follows: TGTGCCAGCACTGGGACCCCCGGGACTGAAGCTTTCTTT. It is translated as CASTGTPGTEAFF.

This clone was seen once. V gene TRBV6-1 combines with J gene TRBJ2-7; D possibly corresponds to TRBD1 (6 bases). The CDR3 has 14 amino acids. The germline V and J ends were trimmed by 3 bases and 5 bases, with 14 bases remaining between them. Looked up from germline, CDR1 is MNHNS and CDR2 is SASEGT. This chain's CDR3 is CASSDSWTDDEQYF. The CDR3 DNA reads as TGTGCCAGCAGTGATTCGTGGACAGATGACGAGCAGTACTTC.

The CDR3 loop reads CASSGVSGYQPQHF. CDR3 bases: TGTGCCAGCAGTGGGGTCAGCGGCTATCAGCCCCAGCATTTT. The chain combines TRBV2 with TRBJ1-5; D call uncertain. The V and J ends lost 4 bases and 5 bases respectively, with 12 bases between them. The CDR3 totals 14 residues. Germline CDR1 and CDR2: SNHLY and FYNNEI. Full variable domain (rest looked up from reference TRBV2 and TRBJ1-5): EPEVTQTPSHQVTQMGQEVILRCVPISNHLYFYWYRQILGQKVEFLVSFYNNEISEKSEIFDDQFSVERPDGSNFTLKIRSTKLEDSAMYFCASSGVSGYQPQHFGDGTRLSIL.

CDR3 sequence reads: CASSVATSSEQFF. The CDR3 nucleotides read TGTGCCAGCAGCGTAGCTACTAGCTCTGAGCAGTTCTTC. The V and J genes are TRBV9 and TRBJ2-1, with D perhaps matching TRBD2 (6 bases). Looked up from germline, CDR1 is SGDLS and CDR2 is YYNGEE. CDR3 length: 13 residues. The ends were cut back, 0 bases at V and 9 bases at J, with 10 bases in the middle.

J is TRBJ2-5 and V is TRBV4-1, with 11 bases lining up with TRBD2. The ends lost 0 bases at V and 5 bases at J; junction bases unmatched: 17. The CDR3 is 20 amino acids. From germline, CDR1 is MGHRA and CDR2 YSYEKL. CDR3 amino acids: CASSQEWDLAGGRLVETQYF. In DNA form, the CDR3 reads TGCGCCAGCAGCCAAGAATGGGACCTAGCGGGGGGCCGCCTGGTGGAGACCCAGTACTTC.

As DNA, the CDR3 is TGTGCCAGCAGTCGAGGGGGGGCGGTTAATGAAAAACTGTTTTTT. It translates to CASSRGGAVNEKLFF. This chain uses TRBV6-5 with TRBJ1-4, with D perhaps matching TRBD1 (6 bases). Germline CDR1 MNHEY, CDR2 SVGAGI. V gave up 5 bases and J gave up 4 bases, with 14 bases separating them. The CDR3 is 15 residues long.

V is TRBV7-2 and J is TRBJ2-2; possible D gene TRBD2, 5 bases. The CDR3 runs 18 residues. Germline CDR1 reads SGHTA; CDR2 reads FQGNSA. Deletions cut 2 bases from V and 0 bases from J, with 16 bases between. This CDR3 is CASSLISRKRANTGELFF. CDR3 coding DNA: TGTGCCAGCAGCTTAATTAGCCGAAAGAGGGCGAACACCGGGGAGCTGTTTTTT.

The chain is built from TRBV29-1 and TRBJ2-7, with 8 bases lining up with TRBD1. Germline values: CDR1 SQVTM, CDR2 ANQGSEA. This CDR3 comprises 15 residues. The junction had 10 bases not matched to a gene; V was cut back by 6 bases and J by 0 bases. The CDR3 reads CSVGTTGDGSYEQYF. CDR3 in DNA: TGCAGCGTCGGCACGACAGGGGACGGCTCCTACGAGCAGTACTTC.

The chain recombines TRBV7-2 with TRBJ2-7, with D possibly matching TRBD2 (5 bases). There are 14 residues in the CDR3. Germline CDR1 reads SGHTA; CDR2 reads FQGNSA. Trimming left V 5 bases short and J 0 bases short, with 11 bases between. The CDR3 DNA reads as TGTGCCAGCAGCGTCGGACTTAGCTCCTACGAGCAGTACTTC. Its translation is CASSVGLSSYEQYF.

The V gene is TRBV7-6, the J gene TRBJ2-7; D possibly corresponds to TRBD2 (6 bases). Looked up from germline, CDR1 is SGHVS and CDR2 is FNYEAQ. Trimming cost V 5 bases and J 6 bases, with 14 bases left between them. The CDR3 has 13 residues. CDR3 nucleotides: TGTGCCAGCAGCCACGGGGGTAGCGGCGAGCAGTACTTC. Translating it yields CASSHGGSGEQYF.